This paragraph reports one T cell receptor beta chain. The CDR3 totals 13 residues. Trimming removed 2 bases at V and 4 bases at J, with 8 bases between. Germline V gene lookup returns CDR1 MDHEN and CDR2 SYDVKM. The sample is drawn from a study of blood T cell repertoires in COVID-19. For the study at large: Samples taken during acute and convalescent COVID-19 were collected in the United States, Italy and Spain.

Methods used by the authors: Reference gene primer amplification yielded estimated nucleated cell counts. TCRdb's table, derived via immunoSEQ multiplex PCR, lists solely in-frame clones and lacks some. V and J calls and clone size follow that table, whereas D and trimming were derived from the DNA. The profile shows over 95,000 clones, around 88% of them singletons. The source material was peripheral blood. The TCR comes from a human donor with acute or convalescent COVID-19. The donor label of this sample is uncertain. The chain is built from TRBV28 and TRBJ1-1; D is possibly TRBD1 (6 bases). Here the CDR3 DNA reads TGTGCCAGCAGTTTAGGGGGCGGCACTGAAGCTTTCTTT. Residues: CASSLGGGTEAFF.